This T cell receptor beta chain was retrieved from a study of PD-1 blockade in classical Hodgkin lymphoma. Generated by immunoSEQ multiplex PCR, the TCRdb table keeps only in-frame clones and is missing some. The table shows several thousand clones, with about four fifths occurring only once. This clone was observed a single time. Its antigen is unknown. Notes on the study in general: Reported findings placed baseline TCR diversity lower in newly diagnosed patients (compared with healthy donors).

With no exception, relapse followed autologous stem cell transplantation in all patients, and brentuximab vedotin exposure varied. CDR3 length equals 16 residues. CDR1 and CDR2 (germline): SGDLS, YYNGEE. Trimming cost V 0 bases and J 0 bases, with 10 bases left between them. The receptor was isolated from a human donor with classical Hodgkin lymphoma. The genes are TRBV9 and TRBJ2-1, with D possibly being TRBD2 (6 bases). Sequences were derived from peripheral blood mononuclear cells (PBMCs), sampled at baseline. The CDR3 DNA reads as TGTGCCAGCAGCGTAGGTAGCGGCAGCTCCTACAATGAGCAGTTCTTC. Amino acids: CASSVGSGSSYNEQFF.